Below are 11 T cell receptor beta chains sequenced from a single sample in a study of tumor and adjacent non-tumor tissue in lung cancer. RNA was extracted from bulk tissue without any cell sorting. A modified ARM-PCR protocol with three rounds of nested PCR amplified TCRbeta. MiXCR, run by TCRdb on the multiplex PCR reads, gives a single entry per CDR3 protein. This sample has 130,000 or so distinct CDR3 sequences; approximately 66% occur once, and the top ten carry around 13%. The sample was lung tumor tissue. The receptors come from a man in his thirties or forties with non-small cell lung cancer.

A remark on this clonotype: At one boundary the junction diverges from the germline segment, which might be a read error. The V call is TRBV11-2, the J call TRBJ2-7; D is possibly TRBD1 (6 bases). The CDR3 consists of 16 residues. Per the germline V gene, CDR1 is SGHAT and CDR2 is FQNNGV. The CDR3 spells CACSLDSQGSSYEQYF. CDR3 sequence (DNA): TGTGCCTGCAGCTTAGATAGCCAGGGGAGCTCTTACGAGCAGTACTTC.

A remark on this clonotype: One end of the junction fails to match germline, which may point to a read error. For the CDR3, the DNA is TGTGCCAGAAGTTTGGCGGGAGGGCCTTACGAGCAGTACTTC. Translation: CARSLAGGPYEQYF. J is TRBJ2-7 and V is TRBV12-3 or TRBV12-4, with 9 bases aligning to TRBD2. The CDR3 has 14 residues.

Points on this clonotype: In this CDR3 the conserved last residue, phenylalanine or tryptophan, is missing, so a read error is likely. It is unclear where the CDR3 begins or ends on the DNA, so no DNA is shown, and the CDR3 is as TCRdb lists it. The chain recombines TRBV6-1 with TRBJ1-1. Germline CDR1 reads MNHNS; CDR2 reads SASEGT. Ends included, the CDR3 has 14 residues. CDR3 residues: CATSGLNWNTESFY.

A note on this clonotype: It may be a read error: a sequence one base away is much more abundant. V usage is TRBV12-5 and J usage is TRBJ2-7; 7 bases map to TRBD2. After removal of 5 bases from V and 2 bases from J, the junction contained 9 bases not matched to a gene. The germline V gene encodes CDR1 LGHNT and CDR2 FRNRAP. This CDR3 spans 15 amino acids. The CDR3 loop is CASGPSGGRPYEQYF. As DNA, the CDR3 is TGTGCTAGTGGTCCCTCCGGGGGGAGGCCCTACGAGCAGTACTTC.

Turning to this clonotype: A junction boundary mismatches the germline segment, possibly from a read error. This chain links TRBV5-1 with TRBJ2-1; D is ambiguous. From germline, CDR1 is SGHRS and CDR2 YFSETQ. The CDR3 contains 12 residues. The CDR3 region has the DNA TGCCCCAGCAGCTTGGTCGGAAATGAGCAGTTCTTC. Its translation: CPSSLVGNEQFF.

This clonotype was detected many times. The genes are TRBV29-1 and TRBJ2-5; D is uncertain. The CDR3 runs to 13 residues. Trimming removed 4 bases from V and 3 bases from J, with 12 bases in between. Germline CDR1 and CDR2: SQVTM and ANQGSEA. CDR3 region: CSVGVTWEETQYF. The CDR3, as DNA: TGCAGCGTTGGGGTGACGTGGGAAGAGACCCAGTACTTC.

The J gene is TRBJ1-4, the V gene TRBV29-1; tentative D call: TRBD1 (5 bases). The CDR3 sequence is 13 residues long. Germline values: CDR1 SQVTM, CDR2 ANQGSEA. The V gene lost 4 bases and the J gene lost 14 bases, with 20 bases spanning the gap. The CDR3 bases are TGCAGCGTTGGAGTCCAGGGTACGGAAACGCTGTTTTTT. Translating it yields CSVGVQGTETLFF. The full variable domain, with the rest looked up from reference TRBV29-1 and TRBJ1-4, is SAVISQKPSRDICQRGTSLTIQCQVDSQVTMMFWYRQQPGQSLTLIATANQGSEATYESGFVIDKFPISRPNLTFSTLTVSNMSPEDSSIYLCSVGVQGTETLFFGSGTQLSVL.

Concerning this clonotype: Compared with germline, one end of the junction differs, possibly owing to a read error. The chain couples TRBV5-5 to TRBJ2-3, with 9 positions matching TRBD2. The CDR3 sequence is 17 residues long. Germline CDR1 is SGHKS and CDR2 is YYEKEE (reference sequence). The DNA of the CDR3 is TGTCCCAGCAGCTTGGTTTCATCTAGCGGGGGCACAGATACGCAGTATTTT. Translating it yields CPSSLVSSSGGTDTQYF.

Comment on this clonotype: With a much larger clone just one base away, this may be a read error. The conserved closing phenylalanine or tryptophan is absent in this CDR3, likely reflecting a read error. V gene TRBV29-1 combines with J gene TRBJ2-5, with TRBD1 identical over 10 bases. The length of the CDR3 is 15 residues. V trimming: 8 bases; J trimming: 4 bases; junction bases outside the gene matches: 13. Per germline, CDR1 SQVTM and CDR2 ANQGSEA. The CDR3 region has the DNA TGCAGCATGACCGGACAGGGGGAAATTGGAGAGACCCAGTACTCC. Its protein product is CSMTGQGEIGETQYS.

Note on this clonotype: Without the conserved terminal phenylalanine or tryptophan, this CDR3 likely stems from a read error. J is TRBJ2-5 and V is TRBV11-3; D not resolved. The CDR3 has 15 amino acids. Between the trimmed V and J ends, which lost 0 bases and 2 bases, there was a span of 10 bases. Looked up from germline, CDR1 is SGHNT and CDR2 is YENEEA. CDR3 nucleotides: TGTGCCAGCAGCTTAGAAGCGAGAGAGCAAGAGACCCAGTACTCC. Its protein product is CASSLEAREQETQYS.

In the case of this clonotype: The conserved phenylalanine or tryptophan is not found at the CDR3 terminus, so this likely reflects a read error. The chain has TRBV7-8 and TRBJ2-1, with D maybe TRBD2 (5 bases). This CDR3 is 18 amino acids long. The V gene lost 1 base and the J gene lost 3 bases, with 19 bases spanning the gap. Germline lookup yields CDR1 SGHVS and CDR2 FQNEAQ. The CDR3 loop reads CASSLVHVGLGFYNEQFS. In DNA, the CDR3 is TGTGCCAGCAGCTTAGTCCATGTTGGACTGGGCTTCTACAATGAGCAGTTCTCC.